This T cell receptor (beta chain) was identified in a study of radiation and T cells in renal cell carcinoma. The time point denotes: blood 4 weeks post-SBRT, at nephrectomy. Treatment in this sample: 15 Gy SBRT to primary tumor, nephrectomy 4 weeks later. Nephrectomy followed 15 Gy stereotactic body radiation by 4 weeks. CDR3 size: 14 residues. V dropped 11 bases and J dropped 3; count of bases not matched to a gene: 10. Germline values: CDR1 SNHLY, CDR2 FYNNEI. Sequencing used immunoSEQ multiplex PCR; TCRdb keeps in-frame clones, though not all of them. The table records around 77,000 clones, around 78% of them present only once.

This chain uses TRBV2 with TRBJ1-2; TRBD1 agrees at 9 bases. Source: blood, taken from a patient whose treatment included radiotherapy and nephrectomy. This clonotype was sampled from a woman in her fifties or sixties with renal cell carcinoma. The CDR3 loop is CAGEGQGSHYGYTF. The CDR3 bases are TGTGCCGGAGAAGGACAGGGGTCCCACTATGGCTACACCTTC.